A single sample is the source of the 23 T cell receptor beta chains below, sequenced in a study of blood T cell repertoires in COVID-19. Profiled with immunoSEQ multiplex PCR; TCRdb holds only in-frame clones, not every one. The table shows roughly 130,000 clones, with more than 75% occurring only once. The sample comprised peripheral blood. The source is a man aged 55 to 70 with COVID-19, enrolled during active disease.

The gene calls are TRBV5-1 and TRBJ1-1, with 7 bases matching TRBD1. V lost 5 bases to trimming and J lost 3 bases; unmatched junction nucleotides: 4. CDR1 SGHRS and CDR2 YFSETQ come from the germline V gene. The CDR3 contains 13 residues. In DNA, the CDR3 is TGCGCCAGCAGAGGGGGCGGATACACTGAAGCTTTCTTT. This encodes CASRGGGYTEAFF.

CDR3 in amino acids: CASSSPDREVPSEQFF. CDR3 nucleotides: TGTGCCAGCAGTTCCCCGGACAGGGAGGTCCCGAGTGAGCAGTTCTTC. J is TRBJ2-1 and V is TRBV28; 8 bases align to TRBD1. V gave up 4 bases and J gave up 9 bases; unmatched junction bases: 14. The CDR3 is 16 amino acids. CDR1 is MDHEN, CDR2 SYDVKM, per germline.

This chain connects TRBV11-2 to TRBJ2-7; possible D gene TRBD1, 5 bases. V lost 3 bases and J lost 5, with 14 bases in between. Germline CDR1 and CDR2: SGHAT and FQNNGV. There are 14 residues in the CDR3. The CDR3 DNA reads TGTGCCAGCAGCTTGGAACGCCCCAGGGACGAGCAGTACTTC. This translates into CASSLERPRDEQYF.

For this clone: Other DNA variants within this sample encode the same CDR3. V gene TRBV5-1 combines with J gene TRBJ1-2; tentatively, D is TRBD1 (5 bases). The length of the CDR3 is 14 residues. Germline lookup yields CDR1 SGHRS and CDR2 YFSETQ. The V and J ends lost 0 bases and 2 bases respectively, with 8 bases between them. The CDR3 DNA is TGCGCCAGCAGCTTGGGGGGACTCAACTATGGCTACACCTTC. Translated, it gives CASSLGGLNYGYTF. Based on the CDR3 plus reference TRBV5-1 and TRBJ1-2, the full variable domain is KAGVTQTPRYLIKTRGQQVTLSCSPISGHRSVSWYQQTPGQGLQFLFEYFSETQRNKGNFPGRFSGRQFSNSRSEMNVSTLELGDSALYLCASSLGGLNYGYTFGSGTRLTVV.

The rearrangement uses TRBV30 and TRBJ1-4; D not resolved. Trimming cost V 4 bases and J 0 bases, with 15 bases left between them. In germline, CDR1 is GTSNPN, CDR2 SVGIG (reference sequence). This CDR3 region has 16 residues. The CDR3 DNA reads as TGTGCCTGGAACAACCTCCAAGTTGCAACTAATGAAAAACTGTTTTTT. Translation gives CAWNNLQVATNEKLFF.

The chain has TRBV5-1 and TRBJ2-3; tentative D call: TRBD1 (6 bases). This CDR3 contains 16 residues. In germline, CDR1 is SGHRS, CDR2 YFSETQ. V gave up 4 bases and J gave up 3 bases, with 18 bases separating them. The CDR3 region has the DNA TGCGCCAGCAGCCTCCCAGGACAGTCTAATACAGATACGCAGTATTTT. Encoded protein: CASSLPGQSNTDTQYF.

The rearrangement uses TRBV3-1 (or the pseudogene TRBV3-2) and TRBJ2-2; D unresolved. V was pared by 4 bases and J by 4 bases, with 4 bases between. The CDR3 is made up of 12 amino acids. Looked up from germline, CDR1 is LGHDT and CDR2 is YNNKEL (reference sequence). The CDR3 sequence is CASSRGTGELFF. CDR3 coding DNA: TGTGCCAGCAGCCGAGGCACCGGGGAGCTGTTTTTT.

The chain is built from TRBV6-1 and TRBJ2-4, with D unresolved. Trimming pared 2 bases from V and 0 bases from J, leaving 14 bases between. The V gene's germline CDR1 is MNHNS and CDR2 SASEGT. The CDR3 covers 17 residues. The DNA of the CDR3 is TGTGCCAGCAGTGAACCCACCTACAGCCGAGCCAAAAACATTCAGTACTTC. It is translated as CASSEPTYSRAKNIQYF.

This clone was counted once. The chain uses TRBV7-8 and TRBJ1-2; D uncertain. The CDR3 totals 16 residues. V lost 1 base to trimming and J lost 0 bases, with 12 bases between them. CDR1 is SGHVS, CDR2 FQNEAQ, per germline. CDR3 residues: CASSLGTVLANYGYTF. The CDR3 region has the DNA TGTGCCAGCAGCTTAGGGACTGTTTTAGCTAACTATGGCTACACCTTC.

This clone came up once. The gene calls are TRBV19 and TRBJ1-5; D is perhaps TRBD1 (6 bases). Germline loops: CDR1 LNHDA, CDR2 SQIVND (reference sequence). The CDR3 has 17 residues. Trimming shortened V by 5 bases and J by 0 bases, and 17 bases separated the two germline ends. The CDR3 loop is CASSPRQETLSNQPQHF. For the CDR3, the DNA is TGTGCCAGTAGTCCCAGACAGGAAACCCTTAGCAATCAGCCCCAGCATTTT.

The J gene is TRBJ2-7, the V gene TRBV13; TRBD1 matches at 8 bases. The germline CDR1 and CDR2 sequences are PRHDT and FYEKMQ (reference sequence). The V gene end was trimmed by 5 bases and the J gene end by 2 bases; junction bases not matched to a gene: 5. This CDR3 spans 14 amino acids. In nucleotides, the CDR3 is TGTGCCAGCAGCAGCGACAGGGGAGCCTACGAGCAGTACTTC. Amino acids: CASSSDRGAYEQYF.

CDR3 region: CASSLGGGGEKLFF. As DNA, the CDR3 is TGCGCCAGCAGCTTGGGCGGGGGAGGTGAAAAACTGTTTTTT. The rearrangement uses TRBV5-1 and TRBJ1-4, with D maybe TRBD1 (5 bases). V was trimmed by 0 bases and J by 7 bases, leaving 10 bases between them. The CDR3 spans 14 residues. CDR1 is SGHRS and CDR2 is YFSETQ in the germline V gene.

Concerning this clone itself: Within the sample, other DNA sequences also encode this same CDR3. The chain combines TRBV18 with TRBJ1-1; 11 bases agree with TRBD1. Trimming at V came to 3 bases and at J to 0 bases, leaving 3 bases not matched to a gene. The CDR3 contains 16 residues. The germline CDR1 and CDR2 sequences are KGHSH and LQKENI. The DNA for the CDR3 is TGTGCCAGCTCACCTGGACAGGGGGCGTTGAACACTGAAGCTTTCTTT. It encodes CASSPGQGALNTEAFF. The full variable domain, in which reference TRBV18 and TRBJ1-1 provide the parts outside the CDR3, is NAGVMQNPRHLVRRRGQEARLRCSPMKGHSHVYWYRQLPEEGLKFMVYLQKENIIDESGMPKERFSAEFPKEGPSILRIQQVVRGDSAAYFCASSPGQGALNTEAFFGQGTRLTVV.

The chain employs TRBV2 and TRBJ1-1; no definite D call. The CDR3 has 13 amino acids. Trimming removed 5 bases from V and 1 base from J, with 8 bases in between. Per the germline V gene, CDR1 is SNHLY and CDR2 is FYNNEI. The DNA of the CDR3 is TGTGCCAGCAGTCAAGACGGGAACACTGAAGCTTTCTTT. Residues: CASSQDGNTEAFF.

This sequence joins TRBV5-1 and TRBJ1-2; possibly TRBD1 for D (6 bases). The germline V gene has CDR1 SGHRS and CDR2 YFSETQ. The CDR3 loop spans 15 amino acids. Trimming cost V 0 bases and J 4 bases, with 13 bases left between them. The CDR3: CASSLELVGGYGYTF. CDR3 coding DNA: TGCGCCAGCAGCTTGGAACTAGTAGGGGGCTATGGCTACACCTTC.

A single count supports this clone. The chain joins TRBV5-1 to TRBJ2-5; D is undetermined. Per germline, CDR1 SGHRS and CDR2 YFSETQ. This CDR3 comprises 14 residues. V was cut by 4 bases and J by 0 bases, with 10 bases left in between. The CDR3 DNA is TGCGCCAGCAGCATTCGACGGGACCAAGAGACCCAGTACTTC. This sequence encodes CASSIRRDQETQYF.

The rearrangement links TRBV5-4 to TRBJ2-2, with 8 bases fitting TRBD2. This CDR3 is built from 15 residues. Germline V gene lookup returns CDR1 SGHNT and CDR2 YYREEE (reference sequence). J was trimmed by 6 bases and V by 2 bases; bases with no gene match: 6. CDR3 sequence: CASSLGGGGSGELFF. CDR3 nucleotide sequence: TGTGCCAGCAGCTTAGGTGGCGGGGGGTCCGGGGAGCTGTTTTTT.

J is TRBJ2-5 and V is TRBV18, with TRBD2 identical over 10 bases. The germline V gene encodes CDR1 KGHSH and CDR2 LQKENI. Germline trimming cut 3 bases from V and 5 bases from J; bases unmatched to any gene: 6. The CDR3 loop spans 15 amino acids. The CDR3 here is CASSPLLAGAETQYF. The DNA of the CDR3 is TGTGCCAGCTCACCTTTGCTAGCGGGAGCCGAGACCCAGTACTTC.

This clone has a handful of counts. The chain couples TRBV7-9 to TRBJ2-6; 11 bases match TRBD1. Trimming removed 8 bases from V and 1 base from J; junction bases left unmatched: 4. The germline V gene has CDR1 SEHNR and CDR2 FQNEAQ (reference sequence). This CDR3 is 16 amino acids long. In DNA form, the CDR3 reads TGTGCCAGCGGACAGGGGGCGGCGTCTGGGGCCAACGTCCTGACTTTC. It encodes CASGQGAASGANVLTF.

This clone was seen just once. The rearrangement uses TRBV6-1 and TRBJ2-3; 7 positions agree with TRBD2. The trim removed 2 bases at V and 0 bases at J, leaving 8 bases unmatched. The germline V gene has CDR1 MNHNS and CDR2 SASEGT. This CDR3 is built from 17 residues. This chain's CDR3 is CASSELAEGASTDTQYF. Here the CDR3 DNA reads TGTGCCAGCAGTGAACTAGCGGAGGGTGCTAGCACAGATACGCAGTATTTT.

The gene calls are TRBV4-2 and TRBJ1-2; D is ambiguous. Germline V CDR1 and CDR2: LGHNA, YNFKEQ. V was pared by 2 bases and J by 3 bases, with 16 bases between. The CDR3 sequence is 16 residues long. The CDR3: CASSQMATAGDYGYTF. The CDR3 DNA reads as TGTGCCAGCAGCCAAATGGCCACCGCCGGGGACTATGGCTACACCTTC.

This chain uses TRBV18 with TRBJ1-6, with 9 bases lining up with TRBD1. There are 14 residues in the CDR3. J lost 8 bases, V lost 4 bases, and 3 bases had no gene match. Per the germline V gene, CDR1 is KGHSH and CDR2 is LQKENI. In DNA form, the CDR3 reads TGTGCCAGCTCACGGACAGGGGAGGATTCACCCCTCCACTTT. It encodes CASSRTGEDSPLHF.

V usage is TRBV29-1 and J usage is TRBJ2-5; a weak D match, TRBD1 (5 bases). V lost 4 bases, J lost 5 bases, and 17 bases lay in between. Germline-derived CDR1 and CDR2 are SQVTM and ANQGSEA. This CDR3 region has 14 residues. The DNA for the CDR3 is TGCAGCGTTGTCGGCAGGGTAGGAGAGGAGACCCAGTACTTC. This codes for CSVVGRVGEETQYF.